Sequencing of this TCR beta chain was carried out in a study of T cells expressing NK-cell markers. Across the whole study: Sorted T-cell subsets CD3+CD56+NKG2C+, CD3+CD56+NKG2C- and CD3+CD56-NKG2C+ were TCR beta-sequenced.

A 5'RACE template switching approach incorporating UMIs was used to make TCR beta cDNA. TCRdb processed the 5' RACE reads again and assigns one entry to each CDR3 protein, with no DNA. This sample's clone table lists 350,000 to 400,000 distinct CDR3 sequences. Remarks on this clonotype: Antigen: not known.

Germline values: CDR1 SGHKS, CDR2 YYEKEE (reference sequence). This CDR3 is 14 amino acids long. Study-level findings and limits: Clarity on HCMV specificity was lacking for the expanded NKG2C+ T cell clones. Of the CD8+ T cells in a handful of donors, about 1.0-7.0% belonged to dominant NKG2C+ clonotypes.

The rearrangement uses TRBV5-5 and TRBJ1-1; the TRBD1 assignment by TCRdb is unverifiable without DNA. The clonotype originates from a woman in her forties or fifties in good health. Sequencing input: blood T cells: a sorted CD56 or NKG2C T cell subset, CD4+ or CD8+ T cells, or bulk PBMC T cells (not recorded which). CDR3 in amino acids: CASSLWTLNTEAFF.